The T cell receptor (beta chain) under discussion was sequenced for a study of blood T cell repertoires in COVID-19. On the study more broadly: Some COVID-19 samples were acute and others convalescent; all came from the United States, Italy and Spain. T cells, B-cell-depleted T cells, or PBMCs supplied cDNA or gDNA.

CDR3 length: 14 residues. Germline assignment: CDR1 KGHSH and CDR2 LQKENI. The germline V and J ends were trimmed by 3 bases and 0 bases, with 8 bases remaining between them. Original processing notes: Reference gene primers were amplified, and this amplification served to estimate nucleated cell counts. Only in-frame clones appear in the TCRdb table, and some are missing; sequencing was by immunoSEQ multiplex PCR. V, J and clone size were drawn from that table, and D and trimming were deduced from the DNA. The data show 90,000 to 120,000 clones, about 80% seen once. The clonotype comes from a man between 65 and 80 years old with acute or convalescent COVID-19. Sequencing was performed on peripheral blood. The chain joins TRBV18 to TRBJ1-1; D gene unclear. This chain's CDR3 is CASSPEAMNTEAFF. In DNA, the CDR3 is TGTGCCAGCTCACCCGAGGCGATGAACACTGAAGCTTTCTTT. The variable domain in full, with the rest retrieved from reference TRBV18 and TRBJ1-1, is NAGVMQNPRHLVRRRGQEARLRCSPMKGHSHVYWYRQLPEEGLKFMVYLQKENIIDESGMPKERFSAEFPKEGPSILRIQQVVRGDSAAYFCASSPEAMNTEAFFGQGTRLTVV.